The 24 T cell receptor beta chains reported below all come from one sample, sequenced in a study of CD8 T cells in ankylosing spondylitis. TCRdb re-called the 5' RACE reads through MiXCR, storing one row per CDR3 protein. The sample lists 200,000 to 300,000 distinct CDR3 sequences, around 9.1% occurring once. The sequenced material came from blood, either unsorted or a sorted T cell fraction (not recorded which). The receptors shown here come from a male donor with ankylosing spondylitis or in good health (not recorded which).

This clonotype came up many times. The V call is TRBV29-1, the J call TRBJ1-1, with D unresolved. The CDR3 is made up of 11 amino acids. Trimming shortened V by 5 bases and J by 0 bases, and 4 bases separated the two germline ends. Germline loops: CDR1 SQVTM, CDR2 ANQGSEA. The DNA of the CDR3 is TGCAGCGTTACCATGAACACTGAAGCTTTCTTT. It yields the protein CSVTMNTEAFF.

This clonotype showed up many times. The chain uses TRBV5-1 and TRBJ2-1; perhaps TRBD1 as D (6 bases). Germline-derived CDR1 and CDR2 are SGHRS and YFSETQ. V shed 2 bases and J shed 1 base, with 10 bases lying between them. CDR3 length equals 15 residues. In DNA, the CDR3 is TGCGCCAGCAGCTTTGATCAGGGGTCCTACAATGAGCAGTTCTTC. This codes for CASSFDQGSYNEQFF.

This clonotype appeared many times. The rearrangement uses TRBV20-1 and TRBJ1-2, with D perhaps TRBD1 (6 bases). The CDR3 has 11 amino acids. V was clipped by 5 bases and J by 6 bases, with 10 bases between them. Germline CDR1 is DFQATT and CDR2 is SNEGSKA (reference sequence). This chain's CDR3 is CSAPDRHGYTF. The CDR3 nucleotides read TGCAGTGCTCCCGACAGGCATGGCTACACCTTC.

As for this clonotype: Since a much larger clone is just one base distant, this may be a read error. The rearrangement uses TRBV20-1 and TRBJ2-7, with D possibly being TRBD1 (7 bases). The CDR3 sequence is 13 residues long. Trimming left V 8 bases short and J 4 bases short, with 18 bases between. In germline, CDR1 is DFQATT, CDR2 SNEGSKA (reference sequence). The CDR3, as DNA: TGCAGTACCAGTCAGGGGGAGGCTTACGAGCAGTACTTC. Translation: CSTSQGEAYEQYF.

This clonotype was found a few times. The rearrangement links TRBV7-2 to TRBJ2-1; 9 bases are shared with TRBD2. The CDR3 contains 15 residues. Germline CDR1 is SGHTA and CDR2 is FQGNSA. V shed 5 bases, J shed 5 bases, and the junction held 7 bases outside the gene matches. The CDR3: CASSVVAGEHNEQFF. Here the CDR3 DNA reads TGTGCCAGCAGCGTCGTAGCGGGAGAACACAATGAGCAGTTCTTC.

In this sample, this clonotype turned up many times. The chain employs TRBV27 and TRBJ2-4; perhaps TRBD2 as D (6 bases). Germline V CDR1 and CDR2: MNHEY, SMNVEV (reference sequence). Trimming stripped 8 bases from V and 7 bases from J, with 15 bases between. The CDR3 consists of 13 residues. CDR3 loop: CASSAGGFNIQYF. The CDR3 DNA reads as TGTGCCAGCTCGGCAGGAGGGTTCAACATTCAGTACTTC.

In this sample, this clonotype turned up many times. The chain has TRBV3-1 and TRBJ2-3; maybe TRBD2 (6 bases). The germline gives CDR1 LGHDT, CDR2 YNNKEL (reference sequence). CDR3 size: 15 residues. Trimming took off 2 bases at V and 0 bases at J, with 9 bases between the two ends. CDR3 sequence (DNA): TGTGCCAGCAGCCAACGGACTACTAGCACAGATACGCAGTATTTT. Encoded protein: CASSQRTTSTDTQYF.

This clonotype was recorded at least ten times. The V gene is TRBV7-2, the J gene TRBJ1-1; D is undetermined. Germline CDR1 SGHTA, CDR2 FQGNSA. Trimming cost V 1 base and J 6 bases, with 3 bases left between them. The CDR3 totals 11 residues. The CDR3 DNA reads as TGTGCCAGCAGCTTAGTATCTGAAGCTTTCTTT. It specifies CASSLVSEAFF.

This clonotype occurred many times. The chain uses TRBV9 and TRBJ2-7; weak D call: TRBD1 (5 bases). Germline loops: CDR1 SGDLS, CDR2 YYNGEE. V lost 0 bases and J lost 0, with 10 bases in between. The CDR3 spans 15 residues. DNA of the CDR3: TGTGCCAGCAGCGTAGCCGCAGGGAACTCCTACGAGCAGTACTTC. This sequence encodes CASSVAAGNSYEQYF.

The sample holds many counts of this clonotype. V and J are TRBV4-3 and TRBJ1-2, with D uncertain. This CDR3 comprises 14 residues. Trimming stripped 4 bases from V and 8 bases from J, with 17 bases between. Germline V gene sequence: CDR1 LGHNA, CDR2 YSLEER. The CDR3 nucleotides read TGCGCCAGCAGCCTGGGCTTTTCCTCCGAGGGCTACACCTTC. Amino acids: CASSLGFSSEGYTF.

At least ten counts were recorded for this clonotype. V gene TRBV20-1 combines with J gene TRBJ2-3; 7 nucleotides match TRBD2. The V and J ends lost 6 bases and 1 base, in that order; junction bases with no gene match: 13. Germline V gene sequence: CDR1 DFQATT, CDR2 SNEGSKA (reference sequence). The CDR3 has 16 amino acids. The CDR3 sequence: CSAPTISGSRTDTQYF. CDR3 bases: TGCAGTGCCCCTACGATTAGCGGGTCCCGCACAGATACGCAGTATTTT.

The chain uses TRBV20-1 and TRBJ2-1; 8 nucleotides agree with TRBD1. J gave up 9 bases and V 3 bases, and 7 bases lay outside the gene matches. This CDR3 region has 13 residues. Per germline, CDR1 DFQATT and CDR2 SNEGSKA (reference sequence). The CDR3 DNA follows: TGCAGTGCTAGTCACCCTGGGACAGGTGAGCAGTTCTTC. Residues: CSASHPGTGEQFF.

Concerning this clonotype: A junction boundary mismatches the germline segment, possibly from a read error. The chain combines TRBV7-7 with TRBJ2-2; possibly TRBD1 or TRBD2 for D (5 bases each). The CDR3 spans 17 residues. The germline gives CDR1 SSHAT, CDR2 FNYEAQ (reference sequence). CDR3 nucleotides: TGTGCTAGCAGCTCCCCGGAGAGGGGCGGGAACACCGGGGAGCTGTTTTTT. Its translation is CASSSPERGGNTGELFF.

The chain couples TRBV12-5 to TRBJ1-2, with D possibly being TRBD1 (5 bases). Germline-derived CDR1 and CDR2 are LGHNT and FRNRAP. V lost 5 bases, J lost 6 bases, and 13 bases lay in between. The CDR3 is made up of 13 amino acids. The CDR3 here is CASGLRGVDGYTF. CDR3 nucleotide sequence: TGTGCTAGTGGTCTGCGGGGGGTTGATGGCTACACCTTC.

V gene TRBV11-1 combines with J gene TRBJ2-3, with D possibly being TRBD1 (6 bases). The V end lost 6 bases, the J end lost 11 bases, and 15 bases lay between the germline ends. This CDR3 comprises 12 residues. Germline lookup yields CDR1 SGHAT and CDR2 FQDESV (reference sequence). The CDR3 reads CASRSTGSLQYF. CDR3 in DNA: TGTGCCAGCAGGTCGACAGGCAGCCTGCAGTATTTT.

This clonotype was observed at least ten times. This chain links TRBV19 with TRBJ1-1; TRBD1 matches 7 bases. Germline V CDR1 and CDR2: LNHDA, SQIVND (reference sequence). CDR3 length: 14 residues. V shed 3 bases and J 4 bases; nucleotides not matched to a gene: 5. CDR3 sequence reads: CASSMDTGVTEAFF. The CDR3 coding sequence is TGTGCCAGTAGTATGGATACAGGGGTCACTGAAGCTTTCTTT.

This clonotype appeared a few times. The J gene is TRBJ1-1, the V gene TRBV12-3 or TRBV12-4; possibly TRBD1 for D (6 bases). Trimming took 5 bases from V and 1 from J, leaving 14 bases between them. This CDR3 region has 15 residues. The CDR3 DNA reads as TGTGCCAGCAGTCCTCGACAGGTCCCGAACACTGAAGCTTTCTTT. This encodes CASSPRQVPNTEAFF.

This clonotype has ten or more counts. V gene TRBV7-9 combines with J gene TRBJ2-3, with TRBD2 as a possible D gene (6 bases). Germline CDR1 SEHNR, CDR2 FQNEAQ (reference sequence). V gave up 3 bases and J gave up 2 bases, with 12 bases separating them. This CDR3 region has 15 residues. The CDR3, as DNA: TGTGCCAGCAGCTTGGGGGGTCCTTTCACAGATACGCAGTATTTT. Residues: CASSLGGPFTDTQYF.

There are many counts of this clonotype. The chain is built from TRBV5-6 and TRBJ2-3; 9 bases map to TRBD2. The CDR3 totals 15 residues. J lost 4 bases, V lost 4 bases, and 7 bases had no gene match. Germline CDR1 and CDR2: SGHDT and YYEEEE. The CDR3 spells CASSPIAGVSDTQYF. CDR3 DNA sequence: TGTGCCAGCAGCCCTATAGCGGGAGTGTCAGATACGCAGTATTTT.

There are many counts of this clonotype. This chain connects TRBV5-1 to TRBJ1-4, with 8 bases fitting TRBD1. Per the germline V gene, CDR1 is SGHRS and CDR2 is YFSETQ. This CDR3 is 15 amino acids long. The V segment lost 4 bases and the J segment 4 bases; nucleotides outside the gene matches: 6. The DNA of the CDR3 is TGCGCCAGCAGCCTAGGACAGGGCCGTAATGAAAAACTGTTTTTT. Translation: CASSLGQGRNEKLFF.

V gene TRBV7-2 combines with J gene TRBJ2-3, with 7 bases lining up with TRBD2. This CDR3 has 16 amino acids. The germline V gene has CDR1 SGHTA and CDR2 FQGNSA. Losses at the gene ends were 5 bases for V and 5 bases for J; bases not matched to a gene: 13. The CDR3 sequence: CASSHLGRGGVDTQYF. The CDR3 nucleotides read TGTGCCAGCAGCCATCTTGGGAGGGGCGGGGTAGATACGCAGTATTTT.

This clonotype has a count of ten or more. V gene TRBV7-9 combines with J gene TRBJ1-1; 8 bases agree with TRBD1. The germline V gene has CDR1 SEHNR and CDR2 FQNEAQ (reference sequence). After removal of 3 bases from V and 5 bases from J, the junction contained 8 bases not matched to a gene. The CDR3 covers 15 residues. The CDR3 spells CASSFGRTGGTEAFF. DNA for the CDR3: TGTGCCAGCAGCTTTGGTCGAACAGGGGGAACTGAAGCTTTCTTT.

Only a few counts were recorded for this clonotype. The rearrangement uses TRBV12-3 or TRBV12-4 and TRBJ2-7, with D perhaps assigned TRBD1 or TRBD2 (5 bases each). This CDR3 has 12 amino acids. V was shortened by 5 bases and J by 6 bases, with 11 bases between the two germline ends. CDR3: CASSTGPGEQYF. The DNA of the CDR3 is TGTGCCAGCAGTACGGGGCCGGGCGAGCAGTACTTC.

This clonotype was found many times. This chain joins TRBV6-1 and TRBJ2-7, with D possibly TRBD2 on 5 matching bases. The CDR3 covers 14 residues. V lost 5 bases and J lost 0, with 11 bases in between. Germline V gives CDR1 MNHNS, CDR2 SASEGT. CDR3 nucleotide sequence: TGTGCCAGCAGTCAGGACTTCTCCTCCTACGAGCAGTACTTC. This sequence encodes CASSQDFSSYEQYF.